The 8 T cell receptor beta chains in this list originate from one sample, sequenced in a study of CD8 T cells in Susac syndrome. An amount of RNA that ranged from roughly 0.5 to 1 ug was reverse transcribed with random hexamers. TCRdb reanalysed the immunoSEQ multiplex PCR reads using MiXCR and keeps one entry per CDR3 protein. Found here are over 70,000 distinct CDR3 sequences, around 96% of them singletons; the top ten hold about 0.68%. Material: CD8+ T cells from PBMCs. The receptor set was obtained from a human donor with Susac syndrome.

The chain joins TRBV29-1 to TRBJ2-2; 8 nucleotides match TRBD1. The J segment lost 1 base and the V segment lost 7 bases, leaving 5 bases of the junction unmatched. This CDR3 spans 14 amino acids. From germline, CDR1 is SQVTM and CDR2 ANQGSEA. CDR3 in DNA: TGCAGCGCCGTCGGGACAGGGAACACCGGGGAGCTGTTTTTT. Protein product: CSAVGTGNTGELFF.

The rearrangement uses TRBV27 and TRBJ1-1; D perhaps matches TRBD1 (6 bases). CDR3 length: 17 amino acids. The ends were cut back, 5 bases at V and 1 base at J, with 20 bases in the middle. Per germline, CDR1 MNHEY and CDR2 SMNVEV (reference sequence). Written as DNA, the CDR3 is TGTGCCAGCAGTCAGACCCCGGAGACAGGCTGGAACACTGAAGCTTTCTTT. Its translation is CASSQTPETGWNTEAFF.

The rearrangement links TRBV12-3 or TRBV12-4 to TRBJ2-5, with D unclear. The V end lost 2 bases, the J end lost 2 bases, and 15 bases lay between the germline ends. This CDR3 spans 16 amino acids. The CDR3 spells CASSLKRGRSQETQYF. The CDR3 region has the DNA TGTGCCAGCAGTTTAAAGAGAGGACGGTCACAAGAGACCCAGTACTTC.

J is TRBJ2-6 and V is TRBV7-2; D unresolved. CDR3 length equals 13 residues. From germline, CDR1 is SGHTA and CDR2 FQGNSA. The V end was cut by 4 bases, the J end by 6 bases, with 7 bases between. DNA for the CDR3: TGTGCCAGCAGCTCCCAAATGGCCAACGTCCTGACTTTC. It translates to CASSSQMANVLTF.

The chain uses TRBV19 and TRBJ1-1; D ambiguous. CDR1 is LNHDA and CDR2 is SQIVND in the germline V gene (reference sequence). The CDR3 consists of 12 residues. The V end was cut by 6 bases, the J end by 1 base, with 6 bases between. CDR3 sequence (DNA): TGTGCCAGTAGGAGCGGGAACACTGAAGCTTTCTTT. It translates to CASRSGNTEAFF.

This chain uses TRBV9 with TRBJ1-6; D unresolved. V was pared by 0 bases and J by 5 bases, with 12 bases between. This CDR3 has 16 residues. Per germline, CDR1 SGDLS and CDR2 YYNGEE. The CDR3 sequence: CASSVEGSPDNSPLHF. The CDR3 DNA follows: TGTGCCAGCAGCGTAGAAGGGTCGCCTGATAATTCACCCCTCCACTTT.

The rearrangement uses TRBV20-1 and TRBJ2-7; 13 bases are a match to TRBD2. This CDR3 spans 16 amino acids. Germline assignment: CDR1 DFQATT and CDR2 SNEGSKA (reference sequence). J gave up 4 bases and V 6 bases, and 12 bases lay outside the gene matches. CDR3 coding DNA: TGCAGTGCCGAACCGAGCCGGACTAGCGGGGGATACGAGCAGTACTTC. Its translation is CSAEPSRTSGGYEQYF.

This clonotype was seen just once. This sequence joins TRBV20-1 and TRBJ2-1; the match to TRBD2 covers 7 bases. The CDR3 totals 15 residues. Germline V lookup: CDR1 DFQATT, CDR2 SNEGSKA (reference sequence). The J segment lost 1 base and the V segment lost 0 bases, leaving 3 bases of the junction unmatched. The CDR3 bases are TGCAGTGCTAGAGAAGCTAGCGGTTCCTACAATGAGCAGTTCTTC. Translation gives CSAREASGSYNEQFF.